The present TCR beta chain was sequenced within a study of OX40 agonist ivuxolimab in advanced cancers. The CDR3 spans 11 residues. V was cut by 10 bases and J by 6 bases, with 12 bases left in between. In germline, CDR1 is MDHEN, CDR2 SYDVKM. This clone has just one count. Generated by immunoSEQ multiplex PCR, the TCRdb table keeps only in-frame clones and is missing some. The sample has just under 65,000 clones, just over 85% seen once. The receptor was isolated from an adult with an advanced solid tumor such as melanoma, head and neck, liver or kidney cancer. The source was CD4+ or CD8+ T cells sorted from blood, collected in a trial of the OX40 agonist ivuxolimab. The V and J genes are TRBV28 and TRBJ1-1; tentatively, D is TRBD1 (5 bases). This chain's CDR3 is CATSGAPEAFF. DNA of the CDR3: TGTGCCACGTCCGGGGCCCCTGAAGCTTTCTTT.